This is a list of T cell receptor beta chains from one sample in a study of blood T cell repertoires in COVID-19. Profiling relied on immunoSEQ multiplex PCR, and the TCRdb table lists in-frame clones only, not all of them. The table shows 540,000 or so clones, with about 89% occurring only once. The sequenced sample was peripheral blood. All receptors come from a woman between 50 and 59 years old with COVID-19, enrolled during active disease. CDR3s include the opening cysteine and the closing phenylalanine or tryptophan. Fields, in order: V gene, clone size, D gene, J gene, CDR3 protein, CDR3 DNA. A D gene is named only where the DNA matches it firmly. The size field is filled for only some rows; it gives once, few, many or a size class.

TRBV9	-	-	TRBJ2-1	CASSVTGGQLNEQFF	TGTGCCAGCAGCGTCACGGGGGGCCAGTTAAATGAGCAGTTCTTC
TRBV30	-	-	TRBJ1-1	CAWSVARETEAFF	TGTGCCTGGAGTGTAGCAAGGGAGACTGAAGCTTTCTTT
TRBV20-1	once	-	TRBJ2-1	CSANRALEQFF	TGCAGTGCTAACAGGGCTCTAGAGCAGTTCTTC
TRBV2	-	-	TRBJ2-1	CASSALEEQFF	TGTGCCAGCAGTGCCCTGGAGGAGCAGTTCTTC
TRBV29-1	-	-	TRBJ1-1	CSVEKLRQNTEAFF	TGCAGCGTTGAAAAGCTGAGACAGAACACTGAAGCTTTCTTT
TRBV11-2	-	-	TRBJ1-3	CASSLERAGTGNTIYF	TGTGCCAGCAGCTTGGAAAGGGCAGGGACTGGAAACACCATATATTTT
TRBV2	-	TRBD2	TRBJ2-7	CASKLAGDEQYF	TGTGCCAGCAAGCTAGCGGGGGACGAGCAGTACTTC
TRBV14	-	-	TRBJ2-5	CASSLNQGETQYF	TGTGCCAGCAGCCTCAACCAGGGGGAGACCCAGTACTTC
TRBV4-1	-	-	TRBJ1-2	CASSQERTVPSYTF	TGCGCCAGCAGCCAAGAAAGGACAGTGCCGAGCTACACCTTC
TRBV5-1	-	-	TRBJ1-4	CASSLGQLTTNEKLFF	TGCGCCAGCAGCTTGGGACAGTTGACAACTAATGAAAAACTGTTTTTT
TRBV6-5	-	-	TRBJ1-2	CASSYGPGGTYGYTF	TGTGCCAGCAGTTACGGCCCCGGGGGGACCTATGGCTACACCTTC
TRBV5-5	-	TRBD1	TRBJ1-2	CASSSTGSNGYTF	TGTGCCAGCAGCTCGACAGGGTCGAATGGCTACACCTTC
TRBV12-3/TRBV12-4	-	-	TRBJ1-1	CASSLANTEAFF	TGTGCCAGCAGTTTGGCGAACACTGAAGCTTTCTTT
TRBV3-1/TRBV3-2	-	-	TRBJ2-1	CASSQMASHNEQFF	TGTGCCAGCAGCCAAATGGCCTCGCACAATGAGCAGTTCTTC
TRBV6-5	-	-	TRBJ1-1	CASSYEALNTEAFF	TGTGCCAGCAGTTACGAAGCATTGAACACTGAAGCTTTCTTT
TRBV6-6	-	-	TRBJ1-2	CASNEDGGYGYTF	TGTGCCAGCAATGAGGACGGAGGATATGGCTACACCTTC
TRBV6-5	-	-	TRBJ1-6	CASSYRGGVGGSPLHF	TGTGCCAGCAGTTACCGTGGAGGAGTCGGCGGTTCACCCCTCCACTTT
TRBV14	-	-	TRBJ1-1	CASSPYSNTEAFF	TGTGCCAGCAGCCCGTATTCGAACACTGAAGCTTTCTTT
TRBV4-2	-	-	TRBJ1-1	CASSQDTVNTEAFF	TGTGCCAGCAGCCAAGATACAGTGAACACTGAAGCTTTCTTT